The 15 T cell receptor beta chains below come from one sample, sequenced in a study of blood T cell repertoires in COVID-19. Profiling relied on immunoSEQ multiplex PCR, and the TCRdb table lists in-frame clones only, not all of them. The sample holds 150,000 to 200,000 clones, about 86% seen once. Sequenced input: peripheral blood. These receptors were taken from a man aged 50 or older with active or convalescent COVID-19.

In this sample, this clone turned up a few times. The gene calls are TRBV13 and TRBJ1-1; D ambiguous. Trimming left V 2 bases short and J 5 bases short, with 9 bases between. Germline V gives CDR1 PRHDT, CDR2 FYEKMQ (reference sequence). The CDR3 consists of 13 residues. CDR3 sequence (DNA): TGTGCCAGCAGCTTAAGAGGGATGACTGAAGCTTTCTTT. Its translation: CASSLRGMTEAFF.

CDR3 sequence: CSARGQNYGYTF. CDR3 sequence (DNA): TGCAGCGCTCGGGGACAGAACTATGGCTACACCTTC. The chain couples TRBV29-1 to TRBJ1-2; 7 bases are shared with TRBD1. The CDR3 has 12 residues. CDR1 is SQVTM, CDR2 ANQGSEA, per germline. The V and J ends lost 7 bases and 2 bases, in that order; junction bases with no gene match: 4.

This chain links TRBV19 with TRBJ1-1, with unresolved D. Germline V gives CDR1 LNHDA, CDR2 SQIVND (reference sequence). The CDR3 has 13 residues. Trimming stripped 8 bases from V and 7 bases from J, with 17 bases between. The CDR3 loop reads CASGPSLSVEAFF. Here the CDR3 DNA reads TGTGCCAGTGGGCCCTCACTTTCGGTTGAAGCTTTCTTT.

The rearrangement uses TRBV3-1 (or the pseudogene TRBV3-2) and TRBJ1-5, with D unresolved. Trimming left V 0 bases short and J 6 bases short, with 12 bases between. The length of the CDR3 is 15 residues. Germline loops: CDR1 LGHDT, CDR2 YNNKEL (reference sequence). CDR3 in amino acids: CASSQETGRSQPQHF. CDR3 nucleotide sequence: TGTGCCAGCAGCCAAGAAACGGGGAGGTCTCAGCCCCAGCATTTT.

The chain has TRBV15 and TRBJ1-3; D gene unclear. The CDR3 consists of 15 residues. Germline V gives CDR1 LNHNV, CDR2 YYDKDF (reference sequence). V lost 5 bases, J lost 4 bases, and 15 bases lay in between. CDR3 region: CATSVRGNLGNTIYF. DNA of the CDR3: TGTGCCACCAGCGTACGGGGAAATCTGGGAAACACCATATATTTT.

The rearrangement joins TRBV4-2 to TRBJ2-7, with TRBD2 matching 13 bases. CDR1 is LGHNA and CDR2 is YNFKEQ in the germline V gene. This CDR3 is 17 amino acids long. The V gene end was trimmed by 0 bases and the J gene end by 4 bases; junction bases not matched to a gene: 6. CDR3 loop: CASSQEKGTSGVYEQYF. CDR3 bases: TGTGCCAGCAGCCAAGAGAAAGGGACTAGCGGGGTGTACGAGCAGTACTTC.

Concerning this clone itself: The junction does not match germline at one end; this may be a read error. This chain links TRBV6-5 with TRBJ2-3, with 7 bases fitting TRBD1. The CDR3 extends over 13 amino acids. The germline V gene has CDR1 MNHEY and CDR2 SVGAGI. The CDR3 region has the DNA TGTGCCATCAGTCCACAGGGGCCAGATACGCAGTATTTT. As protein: CAISPQGPDTQYF.

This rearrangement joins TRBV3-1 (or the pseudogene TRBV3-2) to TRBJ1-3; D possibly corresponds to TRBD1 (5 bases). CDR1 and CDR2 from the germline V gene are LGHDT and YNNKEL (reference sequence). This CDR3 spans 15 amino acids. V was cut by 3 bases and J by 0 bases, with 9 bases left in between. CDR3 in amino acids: CASSQTDFSGNTIYF. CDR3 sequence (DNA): TGTGCCAGCAGCCAGACAGATTTCTCTGGAAACACCATATATTTT.

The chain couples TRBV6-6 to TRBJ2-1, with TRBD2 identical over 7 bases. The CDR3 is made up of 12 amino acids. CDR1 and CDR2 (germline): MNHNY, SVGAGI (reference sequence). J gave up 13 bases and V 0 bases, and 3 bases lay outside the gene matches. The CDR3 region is CASSYSGDYQFF. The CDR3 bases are TGTGCCAGCAGTTACTCTGGGGACTACCAGTTCTTC.

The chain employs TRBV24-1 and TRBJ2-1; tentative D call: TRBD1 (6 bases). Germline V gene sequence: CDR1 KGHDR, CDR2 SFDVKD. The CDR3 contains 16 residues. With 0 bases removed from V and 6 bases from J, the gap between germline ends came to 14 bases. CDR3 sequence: CATSDLARGAPNEQFF. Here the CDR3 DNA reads TGTGCCACCAGTGATTTGGCCAGGGGAGCTCCCAATGAGCAGTTCTTC.

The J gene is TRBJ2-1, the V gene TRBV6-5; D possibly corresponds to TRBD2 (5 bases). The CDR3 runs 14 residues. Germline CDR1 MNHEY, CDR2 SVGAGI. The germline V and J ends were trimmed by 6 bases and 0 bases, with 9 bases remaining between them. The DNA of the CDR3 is TGTGCCAGCAGCAAAGGGAGCTCCTACAATGAGCAGTTCTTC. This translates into CASSKGSSYNEQFF.

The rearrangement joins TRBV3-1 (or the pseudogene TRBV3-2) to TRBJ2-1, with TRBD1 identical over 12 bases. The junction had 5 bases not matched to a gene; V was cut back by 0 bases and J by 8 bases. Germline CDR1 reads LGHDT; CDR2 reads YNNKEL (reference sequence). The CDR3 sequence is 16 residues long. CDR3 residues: CASSQDGTGGFDEQFF. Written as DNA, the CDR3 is TGTGCCAGCAGCCAAGACGGGACAGGGGGCTTCGATGAGCAGTTCTTC.

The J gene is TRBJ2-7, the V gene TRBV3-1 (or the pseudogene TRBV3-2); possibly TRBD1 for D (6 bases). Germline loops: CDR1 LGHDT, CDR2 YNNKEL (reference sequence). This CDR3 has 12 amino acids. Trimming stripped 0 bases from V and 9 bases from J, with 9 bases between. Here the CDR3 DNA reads TGTGCCAGCAGCCAAGAGGACAGTGCGCAGTACTTC. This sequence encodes CASSQEDSAQYF.

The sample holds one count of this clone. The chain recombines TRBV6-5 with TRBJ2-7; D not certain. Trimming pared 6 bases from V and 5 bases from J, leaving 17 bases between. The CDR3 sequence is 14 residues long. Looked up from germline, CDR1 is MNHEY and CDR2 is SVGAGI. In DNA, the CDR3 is TGTGCCAGCAGCTCGACATACTTGGTCCACGAGCAGTACTTC. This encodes CASSSTYLVHEQYF.

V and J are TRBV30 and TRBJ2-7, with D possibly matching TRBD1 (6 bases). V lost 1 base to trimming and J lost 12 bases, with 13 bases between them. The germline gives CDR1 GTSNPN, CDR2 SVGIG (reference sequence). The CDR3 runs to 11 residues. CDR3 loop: CAWSGIDRRYF. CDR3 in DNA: TGTGCCTGGAGTGGAATCGACAGGCGGTACTTC.